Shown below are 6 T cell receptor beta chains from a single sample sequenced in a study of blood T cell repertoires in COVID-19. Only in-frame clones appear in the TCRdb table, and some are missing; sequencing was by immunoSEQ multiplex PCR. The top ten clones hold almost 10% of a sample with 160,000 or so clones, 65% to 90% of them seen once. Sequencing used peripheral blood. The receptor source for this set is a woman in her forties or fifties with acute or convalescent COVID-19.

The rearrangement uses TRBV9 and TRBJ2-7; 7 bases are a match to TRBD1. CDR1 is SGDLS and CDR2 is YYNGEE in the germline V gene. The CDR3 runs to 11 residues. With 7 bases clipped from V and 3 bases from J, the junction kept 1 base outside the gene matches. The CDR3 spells CASRDSYEQYF. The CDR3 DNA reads TGTGCCAGCCGGGACAGCTACGAGCAGTACTTC.

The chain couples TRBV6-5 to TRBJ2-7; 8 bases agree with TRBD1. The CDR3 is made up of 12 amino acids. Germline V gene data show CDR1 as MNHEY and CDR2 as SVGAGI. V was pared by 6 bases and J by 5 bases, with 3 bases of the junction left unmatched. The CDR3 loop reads CASRDRVHEQYF. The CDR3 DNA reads TGTGCCAGCAGGGACAGGGTCCACGAGCAGTACTTC.

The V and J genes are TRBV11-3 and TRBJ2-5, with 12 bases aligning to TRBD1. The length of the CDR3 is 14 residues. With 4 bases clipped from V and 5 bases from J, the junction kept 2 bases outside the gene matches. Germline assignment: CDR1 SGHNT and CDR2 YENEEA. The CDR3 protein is CASSSGQGAETQYF. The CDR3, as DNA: TGTGCCAGCAGCTCGGGACAGGGGGCTGAGACCCAGTACTTC.

The CDR3, as DNA: TGTGCCAGCAGCGGGACAGGGTTGGATCAGCCCCAGCATTTT. Protein: CASSGTGLDQPQHF. The rearrangement joins TRBV7-2 to TRBJ1-5, with 9 bases identical to TRBD1. The V gene's germline CDR1 is SGHTA and CDR2 FQGNSA. CDR3 length: 14 residues. The J segment lost 5 bases and the V segment lost 5 bases, leaving 4 bases of the junction unmatched. Based on the CDR3 plus reference TRBV7-2 and TRBJ1-5, the full variable domain is GAGVSQSPSNKVTEKGKDVELRCDPISGHTALYWYRQSLGQGLEFLIYFQGNSAPDKSGLPSDRFSAERTGGSVSTLTIQRTQQEDSAVYLCASSGTGLDQPQHFGDGTRLSIL.

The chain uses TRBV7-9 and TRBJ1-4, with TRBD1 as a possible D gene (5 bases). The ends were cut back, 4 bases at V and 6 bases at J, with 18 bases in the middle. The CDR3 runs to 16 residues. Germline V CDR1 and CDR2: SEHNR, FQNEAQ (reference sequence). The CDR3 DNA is TGTGCCAGCAGCTCGGCGCAGGGCTTCGAGGATGAAAAACTGTTTTTT. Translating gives CASSSAQGFEDEKLFF.

CDR3 loop: CASSFQGVYEQYF. CDR3 bases: TGTGCCAGCAGCTTTCAGGGGGTCTACGAGCAGTACTTC. V usage is TRBV5-6 and J usage is TRBJ2-7; 7 bases agree with TRBD1. J gave up 3 bases and V 2 bases, and 2 bases lay outside the gene matches. The length of the CDR3 is 13 residues. The germline gives CDR1 SGHDT, CDR2 YYEEEE.